Sequencing of this TCR beta chain was carried out in a study of tumor-infiltrating lymphocytes in primary liver carcinoma. Study observations and caveats: Between tumor regions, pairs overlapped more than tumor-adjacent and tumor-blood pairs did. Only about 7-24% of top clones were detected in all five tumor regions.

The CDR3 runs 14 residues. Between the trimmed V and J ends, which lost 2 bases and 4 bases, there was a span of 12 bases. Germline V gene lookup returns CDR1 LGHNA and CDR2 YNFKEQ. TCR beta cDNA was made from 500 ng total RNA with a constant-region primer. Nested multiplex PCR, run for three rounds with slightly modified ARM-PCR, yielded TCR beta libraries. It was with TRBV1-TRBV30 forward primers and a C-beta reverse primer that the first two PCR rounds were run, at around 11 cycles each. Each CDR3 protein is one row after TCRdb ran MiXCR on the multiplex PCR reads. Of roughly 100,000 distinct CDR3 sequences in the sample, roughly 80% were seen once. Joint extraction of RNA and DNA used about 17-31 mg of bulk tissue that was unsorted. Surgical resection was the treatment these patients received for primary liver carcinoma. These patients lived with chronic HBV infection and had never been treated.

In regard to this clonotype: The antigen remains unidentified.

The V gene is TRBV4-2, the J gene TRBJ2-7, with D possibly being TRBD2 (7 bases). Sequencing was done on a sample of liver tumor tissue from sampling region 3. The subset is: tumor region T3, left-lateral pole. This sequence was found in a man in his forties with primary liver carcinoma and hepatitis B virus infection. The CDR3 protein is CASSQWGGGYEQYF. In DNA, the CDR3 is TGTGCCAGCAGCCAATGGGGAGGGGGATACGAGCAGTACTTC.